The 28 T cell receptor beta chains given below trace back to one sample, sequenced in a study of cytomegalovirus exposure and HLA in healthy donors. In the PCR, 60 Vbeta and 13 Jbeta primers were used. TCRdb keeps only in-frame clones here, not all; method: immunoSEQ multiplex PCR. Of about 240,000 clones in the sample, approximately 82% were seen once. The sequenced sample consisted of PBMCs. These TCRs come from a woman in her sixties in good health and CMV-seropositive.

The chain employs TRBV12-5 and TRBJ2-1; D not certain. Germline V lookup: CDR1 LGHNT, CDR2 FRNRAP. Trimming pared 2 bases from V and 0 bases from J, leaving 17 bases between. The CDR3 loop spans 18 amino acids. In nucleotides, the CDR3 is TGTGCTAGTGGTTTGCCACCGACGACATTAAGCTCCTACAATGAGCAGTTCTTC. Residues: CASGLPPTTLSSYNEQFF.

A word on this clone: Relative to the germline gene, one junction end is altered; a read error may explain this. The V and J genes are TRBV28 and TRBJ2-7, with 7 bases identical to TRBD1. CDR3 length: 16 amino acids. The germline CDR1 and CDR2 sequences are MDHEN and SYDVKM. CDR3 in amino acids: CASSSQQGLVSSEQCF. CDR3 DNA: TGTGCCAGCAGTTCGCAACAGGGGTTGGTTAGTAGCGAGCAGTGCTTC.

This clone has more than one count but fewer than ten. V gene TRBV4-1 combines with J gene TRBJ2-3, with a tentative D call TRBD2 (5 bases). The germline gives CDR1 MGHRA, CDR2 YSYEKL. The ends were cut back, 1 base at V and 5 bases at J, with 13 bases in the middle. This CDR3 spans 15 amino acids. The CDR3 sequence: CASSQVKIGVDTQYF. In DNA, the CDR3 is TGCGCCAGCAGCCAAGTAAAGATCGGGGTAGATACGCAGTATTTT.

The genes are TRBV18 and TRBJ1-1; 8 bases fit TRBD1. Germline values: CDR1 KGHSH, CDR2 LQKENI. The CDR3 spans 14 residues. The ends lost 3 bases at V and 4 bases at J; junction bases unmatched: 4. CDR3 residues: CASSPSGGVTEAFF. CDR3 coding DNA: TGTGCCAGCTCACCGTCAGGGGGCGTCACTGAAGCTTTCTTT.

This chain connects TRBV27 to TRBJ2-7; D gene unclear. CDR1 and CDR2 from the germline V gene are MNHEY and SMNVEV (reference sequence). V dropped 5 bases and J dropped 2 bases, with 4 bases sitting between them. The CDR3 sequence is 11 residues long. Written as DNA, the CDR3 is TGTGCCAGCAGTCTAACCTACGAGCAGTACTTC. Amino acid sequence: CASSLTYEQYF.

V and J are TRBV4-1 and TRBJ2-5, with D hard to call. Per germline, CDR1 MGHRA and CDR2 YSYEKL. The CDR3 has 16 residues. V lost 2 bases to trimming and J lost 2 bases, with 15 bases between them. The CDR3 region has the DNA TGCGCCAGCAGCCAACCCTACAGTACCTTTCAAGAGACCCAGTACTTC. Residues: CASSQPYSTFQETQYF.

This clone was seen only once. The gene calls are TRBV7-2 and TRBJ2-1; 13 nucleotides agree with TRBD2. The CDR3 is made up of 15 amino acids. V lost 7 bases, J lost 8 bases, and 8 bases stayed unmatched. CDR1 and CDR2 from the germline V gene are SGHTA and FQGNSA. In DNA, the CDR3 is TGTGCCAGCAAGTTGAGGACTAGCGGGAGCTATGAGCAGTTCTTC. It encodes CASKLRTSGSYEQFF. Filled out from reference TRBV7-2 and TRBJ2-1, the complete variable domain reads GAGVSQSPSNKVTEKGKDVELRCDPISGHTALYWYRQSLGQGLEFLIYFQGNSAPDKSGLPSDRFSAERTGGSVSTLTIQRTQQEDSAVYLCASKLRTSGSYEQFFGPGTRLTVL.

As DNA, the CDR3 is TGTGCCAGCAGCGTACGGGCTAGCGGGAGAGTCAATGAGCAGTTCTTC. It codes for CASSVRASGRVNEQFF. The chain recombines TRBV9 with TRBJ2-1; 10 bases map to TRBD2. Germline lookup yields CDR1 SGDLS and CDR2 YYNGEE. Losses at the gene ends were 1 base for V and 6 bases for J; bases not matched to a gene: 7. This CDR3 is 16 amino acids long.

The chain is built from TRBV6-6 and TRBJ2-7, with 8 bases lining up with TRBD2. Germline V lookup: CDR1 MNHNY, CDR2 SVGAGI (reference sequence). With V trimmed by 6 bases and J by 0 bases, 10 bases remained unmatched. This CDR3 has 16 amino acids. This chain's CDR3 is CASSTGGRGPSYEQYF. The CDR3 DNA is TGTGCCAGCAGCACGGGGGGGAGAGGCCCCTCCTACGAGCAGTACTTC.

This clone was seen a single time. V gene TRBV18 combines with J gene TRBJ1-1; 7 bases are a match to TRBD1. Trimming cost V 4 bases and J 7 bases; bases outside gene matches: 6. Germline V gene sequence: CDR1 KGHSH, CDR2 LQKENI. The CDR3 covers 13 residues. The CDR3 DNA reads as TGTGCCAGCTCACAGGGGGCCGGGGTTGAAGCTTTCTTT. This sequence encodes CASSQGAGVEAFF.

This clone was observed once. CDR3 sequence (DNA): TGTGCCAGCAGCCCTTCGGCGGGGGCCAGCAGGGCTCCGTACTTC. It specifies CASSPSAGASRAPYF. The chain has TRBV11-2 and TRBJ2-7; D might be TRBD2 (7 bases). Germline CDR1 and CDR2: SGHAT and FQNNGV. Trimming left V 5 bases short and J 12 bases short, with 26 bases between. This CDR3 is built from 15 residues.

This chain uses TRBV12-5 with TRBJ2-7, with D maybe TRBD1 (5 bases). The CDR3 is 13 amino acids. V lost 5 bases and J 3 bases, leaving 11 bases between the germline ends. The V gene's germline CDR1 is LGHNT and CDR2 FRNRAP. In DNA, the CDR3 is TGTGCTAGTGGTCAGGGCACTTACTACGAGCAGTACTTC. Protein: CASGQGTYYEQYF.

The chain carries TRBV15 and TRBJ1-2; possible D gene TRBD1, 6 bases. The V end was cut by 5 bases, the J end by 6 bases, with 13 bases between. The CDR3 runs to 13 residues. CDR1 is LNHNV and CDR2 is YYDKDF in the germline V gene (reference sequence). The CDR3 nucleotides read TGTGCCACCAGCGAGGGGGTGGAGAATGGCTACACCTTC. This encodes CATSEGVENGYTF.

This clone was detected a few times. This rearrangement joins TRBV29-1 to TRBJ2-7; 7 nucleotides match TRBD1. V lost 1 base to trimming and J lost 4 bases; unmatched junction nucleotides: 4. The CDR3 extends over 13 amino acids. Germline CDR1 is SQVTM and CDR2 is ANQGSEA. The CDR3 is CSVEGTGYYEQYF. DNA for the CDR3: TGCAGCGTTGAAGGGACAGGTTATTACGAGCAGTACTTC.

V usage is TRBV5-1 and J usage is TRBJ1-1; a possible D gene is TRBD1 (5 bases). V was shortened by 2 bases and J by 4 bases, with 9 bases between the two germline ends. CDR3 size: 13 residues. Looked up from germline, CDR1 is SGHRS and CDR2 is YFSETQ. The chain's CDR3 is CASSFWGGTEAFF. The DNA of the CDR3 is TGCGCCAGCAGCTTTTGGGGGGGCACTGAAGCTTTCTTT. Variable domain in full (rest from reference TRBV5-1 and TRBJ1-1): KAGVTQTPRYLIKTRGQQVTLSCSPISGHRSVSWYQQTPGQGLQFLFEYFSETQRNKGNFPGRFSGRQFSNSRSEMNVSTLELGDSALYLCASSFWGGTEAFFGQGTRLTVV.

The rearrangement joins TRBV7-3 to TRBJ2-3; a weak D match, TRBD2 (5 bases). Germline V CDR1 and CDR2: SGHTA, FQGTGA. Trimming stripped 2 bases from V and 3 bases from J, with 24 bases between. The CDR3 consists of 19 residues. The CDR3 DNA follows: TGTGCCAGCAGCTTAGACGGGGTTGCGTCTGCCATCGGGACAGATACGCAGTATTTT. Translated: CASSLDGVASAIGTDTQYF.

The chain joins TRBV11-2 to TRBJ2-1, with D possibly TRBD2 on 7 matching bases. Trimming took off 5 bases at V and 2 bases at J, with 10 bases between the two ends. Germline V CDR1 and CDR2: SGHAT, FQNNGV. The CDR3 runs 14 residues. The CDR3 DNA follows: TGTGCCAGCAGCGCGGGGGCGCCCTACAATGAGCAGTTCTTC. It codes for CASSAGAPYNEQFF.

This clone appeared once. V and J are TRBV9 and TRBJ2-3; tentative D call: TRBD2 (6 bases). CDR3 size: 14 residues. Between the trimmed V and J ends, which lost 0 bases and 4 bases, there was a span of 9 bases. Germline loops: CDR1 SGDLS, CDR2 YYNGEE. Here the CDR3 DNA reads TGTGCCAGCAGCGTAGGGCCTAGCGCAGATACGCAGTATTTT. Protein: CASSVGPSADTQYF.

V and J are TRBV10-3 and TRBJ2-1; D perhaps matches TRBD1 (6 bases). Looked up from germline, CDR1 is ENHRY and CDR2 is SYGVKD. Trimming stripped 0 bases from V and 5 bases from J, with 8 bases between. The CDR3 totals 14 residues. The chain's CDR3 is CAISESAGDNEQFF. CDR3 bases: TGTGCCATCAGTGAGTCCGCAGGGGACAATGAGCAGTTCTTC.

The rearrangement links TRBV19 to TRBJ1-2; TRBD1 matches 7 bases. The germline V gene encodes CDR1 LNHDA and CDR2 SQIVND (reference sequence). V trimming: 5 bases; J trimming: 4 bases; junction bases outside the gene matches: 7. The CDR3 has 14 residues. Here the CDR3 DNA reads TGTGCCAGTAGTGAAAACAGGGGCGGCTATGGCTACACCTTC. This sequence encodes CASSENRGGYGYTF.

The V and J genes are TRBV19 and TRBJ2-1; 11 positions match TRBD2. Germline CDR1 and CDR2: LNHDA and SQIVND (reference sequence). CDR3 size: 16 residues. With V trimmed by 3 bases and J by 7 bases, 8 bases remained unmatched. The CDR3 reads CASSILAGGPGNEQFF. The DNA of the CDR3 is TGTGCCAGTAGTATTCTAGCGGGAGGCCCCGGGAATGAGCAGTTCTTC.

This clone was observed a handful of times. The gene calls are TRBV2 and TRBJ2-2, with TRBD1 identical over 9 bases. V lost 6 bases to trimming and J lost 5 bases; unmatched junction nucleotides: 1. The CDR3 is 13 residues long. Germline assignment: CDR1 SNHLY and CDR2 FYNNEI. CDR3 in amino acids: CASRGTGTGELFF. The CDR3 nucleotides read TGTGCCAGCAGGGGGACAGGGACCGGGGAGCTGTTTTTT.

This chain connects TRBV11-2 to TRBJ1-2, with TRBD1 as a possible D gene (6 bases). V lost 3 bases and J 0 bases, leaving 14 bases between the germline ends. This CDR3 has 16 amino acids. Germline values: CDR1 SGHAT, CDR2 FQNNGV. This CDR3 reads CASSLAQGTSNYGYTF. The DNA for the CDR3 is TGTGCCAGCAGCTTGGCACAGGGAACCTCTAACTATGGCTACACCTTC.

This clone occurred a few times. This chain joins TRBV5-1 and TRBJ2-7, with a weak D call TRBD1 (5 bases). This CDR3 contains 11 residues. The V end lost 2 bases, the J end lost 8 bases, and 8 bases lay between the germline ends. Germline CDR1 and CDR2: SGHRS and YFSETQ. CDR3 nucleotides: TGCGCCAGCAGCTTCACAGGACAGCAGTACTTC. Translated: CASSFTGQQYF.

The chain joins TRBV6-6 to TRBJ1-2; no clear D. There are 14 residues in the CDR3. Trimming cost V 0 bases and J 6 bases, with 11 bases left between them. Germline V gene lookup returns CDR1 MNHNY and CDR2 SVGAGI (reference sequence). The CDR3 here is CASSYSYGQNGYTF. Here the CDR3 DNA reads TGTGCCAGCAGTTACTCTTATGGTCAGAATGGCTACACCTTC.

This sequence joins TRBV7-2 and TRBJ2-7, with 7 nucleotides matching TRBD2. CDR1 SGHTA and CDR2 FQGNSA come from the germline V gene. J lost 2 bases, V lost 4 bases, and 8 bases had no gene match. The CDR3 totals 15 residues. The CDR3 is CASSYRASGAYEQYF. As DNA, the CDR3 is TGTGCCAGCAGCTATAGGGCTAGCGGCGCCTACGAGCAGTACTTC.

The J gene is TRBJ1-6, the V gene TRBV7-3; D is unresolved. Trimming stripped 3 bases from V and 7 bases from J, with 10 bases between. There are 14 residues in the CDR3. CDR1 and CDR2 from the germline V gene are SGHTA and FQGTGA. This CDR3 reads CASSFSGLNSPLHF. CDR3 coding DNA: TGTGCCAGCAGCTTTTCAGGACTCAATTCACCCCTCCACTTT.

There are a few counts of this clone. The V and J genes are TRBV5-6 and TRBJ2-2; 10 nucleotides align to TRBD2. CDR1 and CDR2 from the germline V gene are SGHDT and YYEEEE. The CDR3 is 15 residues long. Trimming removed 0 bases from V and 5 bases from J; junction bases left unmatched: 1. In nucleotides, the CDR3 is TGTGCCAGCAGCTTGGTAGCGGGAGGAACCGGGGAGCTGTTTTTT. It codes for CASSLVAGGTGELFF.